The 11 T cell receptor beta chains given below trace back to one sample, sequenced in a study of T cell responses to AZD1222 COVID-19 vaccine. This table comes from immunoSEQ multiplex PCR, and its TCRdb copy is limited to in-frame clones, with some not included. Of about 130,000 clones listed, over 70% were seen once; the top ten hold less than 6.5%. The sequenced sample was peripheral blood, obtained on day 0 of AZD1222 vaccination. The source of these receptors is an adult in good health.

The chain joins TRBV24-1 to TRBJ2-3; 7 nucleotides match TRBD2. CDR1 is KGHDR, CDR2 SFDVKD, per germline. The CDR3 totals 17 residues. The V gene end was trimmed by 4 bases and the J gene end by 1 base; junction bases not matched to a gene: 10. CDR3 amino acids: CATSDPGLDGGTDTQYF. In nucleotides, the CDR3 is TGTGCCACCAGTGACCCTGGACTAGACGGGGGCACAGATACGCAGTATTTT.

Here the CDR3 reads CAVRQLGSDTQYF. The DNA for the CDR3 is TGTGCCGTTCGGCAACTGGGATCAGATACGCAGTATTTT. V is TRBV19 and J is TRBJ2-3; D unresolved. The CDR3 extends over 13 amino acids. Germline V lookup: CDR1 LNHDA, CDR2 SQIVND (reference sequence). Trimming left V 11 bases short and J 4 bases short, with 16 bases between.

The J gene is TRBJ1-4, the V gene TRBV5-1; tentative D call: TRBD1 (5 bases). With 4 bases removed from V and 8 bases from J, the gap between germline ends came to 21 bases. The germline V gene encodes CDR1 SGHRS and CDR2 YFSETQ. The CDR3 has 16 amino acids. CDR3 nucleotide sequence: TGCGCCAGCAGCCCGGAAGTGGGCGCCTGGGGGGAAAAACTGTTTTTT. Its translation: CASSPEVGAWGEKLFF. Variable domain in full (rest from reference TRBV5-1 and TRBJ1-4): KAGVTQTPRYLIKTRGQQVTLSCSPISGHRSVSWYQQTPGQGLQFLFEYFSETQRNKGNFPGRFSGRQFSNSRSEMNVSTLELGDSALYLCASSPEVGAWGEKLFFGSGTQLSVL.

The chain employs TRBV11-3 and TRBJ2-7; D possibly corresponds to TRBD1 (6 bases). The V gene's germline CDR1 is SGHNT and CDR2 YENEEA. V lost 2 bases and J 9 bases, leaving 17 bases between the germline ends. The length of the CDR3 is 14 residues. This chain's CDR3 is CASSLSRYREGQYF. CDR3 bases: TGTGCCAGCAGCTTATCCAGATACAGGGAAGGGCAGTACTTC.

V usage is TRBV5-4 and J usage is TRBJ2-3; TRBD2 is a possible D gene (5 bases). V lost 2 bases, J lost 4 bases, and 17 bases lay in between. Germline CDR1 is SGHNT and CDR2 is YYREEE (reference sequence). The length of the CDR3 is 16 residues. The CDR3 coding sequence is TGTGCCAGCAGCTTACCGGGGTCCCAAGGCCCAGATACGCAGTATTTT. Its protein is CASSLPGSQGPDTQYF.

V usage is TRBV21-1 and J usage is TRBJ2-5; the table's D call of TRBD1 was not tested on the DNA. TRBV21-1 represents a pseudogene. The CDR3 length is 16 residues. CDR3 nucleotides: TGTGCCAGCACCCGGACAGGGGGAACTCGCGGGGAGACCCAGTACTTC. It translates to CASTRTGGTRGETQYF.

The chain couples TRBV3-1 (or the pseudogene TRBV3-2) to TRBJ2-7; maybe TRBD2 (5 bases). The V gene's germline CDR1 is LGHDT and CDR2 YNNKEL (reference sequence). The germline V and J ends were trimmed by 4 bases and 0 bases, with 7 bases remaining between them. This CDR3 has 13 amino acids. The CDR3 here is CASSPGSSYEQYF. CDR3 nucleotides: TGTGCCAGCAGCCCGGGGAGCTCCTACGAGCAGTACTTC.

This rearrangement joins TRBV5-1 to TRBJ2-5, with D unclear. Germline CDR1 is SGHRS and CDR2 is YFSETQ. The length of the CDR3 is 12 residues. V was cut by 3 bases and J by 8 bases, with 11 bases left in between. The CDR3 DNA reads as TGCGCCAGCAGCTCCTACACCGAAACCCAGTACTTC. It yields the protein CASSSYTETQYF.

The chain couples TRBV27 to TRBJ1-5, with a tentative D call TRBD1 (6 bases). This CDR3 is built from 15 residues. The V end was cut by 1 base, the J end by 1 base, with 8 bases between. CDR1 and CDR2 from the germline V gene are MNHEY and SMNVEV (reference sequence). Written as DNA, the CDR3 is TGTGCCAGCAGTTTATGGGGACACAGCAATCAGCCCCAGCATTTT. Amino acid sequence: CASSLWGHSNQPQHF.

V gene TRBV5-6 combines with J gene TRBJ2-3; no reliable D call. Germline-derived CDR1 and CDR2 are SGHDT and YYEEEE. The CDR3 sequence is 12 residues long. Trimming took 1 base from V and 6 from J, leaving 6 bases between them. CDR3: CASSLWADTQYF. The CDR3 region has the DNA TGTGCCAGCAGCTTGTGGGCCGATACGCAGTATTTT.

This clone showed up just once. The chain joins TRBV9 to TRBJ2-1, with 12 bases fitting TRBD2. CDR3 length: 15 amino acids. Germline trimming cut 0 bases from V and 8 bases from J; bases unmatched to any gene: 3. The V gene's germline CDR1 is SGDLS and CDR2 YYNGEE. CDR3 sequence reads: CASSVVPSGGDEQFF. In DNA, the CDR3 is TGTGCCAGCAGCGTAGTCCCTAGCGGGGGGGATGAGCAGTTCTTC.